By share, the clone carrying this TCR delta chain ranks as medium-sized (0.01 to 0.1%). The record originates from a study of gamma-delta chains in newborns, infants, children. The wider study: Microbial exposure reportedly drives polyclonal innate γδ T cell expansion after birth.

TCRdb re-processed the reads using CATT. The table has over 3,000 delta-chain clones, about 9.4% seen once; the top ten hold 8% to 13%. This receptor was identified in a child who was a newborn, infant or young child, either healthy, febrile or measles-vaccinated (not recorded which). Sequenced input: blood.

This CDR3 is CACDTLGDIGSWDTRQMFF. The CDR3 nucleotides are TGTGCCTGTGACACACTGGGGGATATAGGCTCCTGGGACACCCGACAGATGTTTTTC. This chain links TRDV2 with TRDJ3; 11 nucleotides match TRDD3. J lost 0 bases, V lost 1 base, and 4 bases had no gene match. Germline values: CDR1 GEAIGNYY, CDR2 EKD. The CDR3 runs to 19 residues.